Below are 20 T cell receptor beta chains sequenced from a single sample in a study of shared clonotypes between healthy human individuals (TCRdb year 2020). The library came from the immunoSEQ multiplex PCR assay. In its TCRdb copy, this immuneACCESS table keeps in-frame sequences only and misses some clones. Where compared with another copy, unresolved V genes explain less than half of these, and the others have no known cause. The table for this sample lists about 1.1 million clones; about 80% of them were counted only once. The ten biggest clones cover about 0.94% of the sample. The sequenced sample was memory CD4+ T cells from PBMCs. According to the study, the label for this sample's cell subset or site signals: CD45RA-negative fraction. The receptor set was obtained from a man between 18 and 35 years old in good health. Some clones in this sample may be carry-over from other donors' samples.

For this clone: The same CDR3 is also encoded by other DNA sequences in this sample. The chain couples TRBV5-1 to TRBJ2-3; D gene unclear. This CDR3 is built from 14 residues. Trimming took off 0 bases at V and 3 bases at J, with 8 bases between the two ends. Germline loops: CDR1 SGHRS, CDR2 YFSETQ. The chain's CDR3 is CASSLVGSTDTQYF. Here the CDR3 DNA reads TGCGCCAGCAGCTTGGTAGGCTCAACAGATACGCAGTATTTT.

This chain uses TRBV10-3 with TRBJ2-7; TRBD2 agrees at 10 bases. In germline, CDR1 is ENHRY, CDR2 SYGVKD. J was trimmed by 1 base and V by 3 bases; bases with no gene match: 6. This CDR3 has 16 residues. The CDR3 loop is CAISDLTSGTSYEQYF. The CDR3 region has the DNA TGTGCCATCAGTGACCTAACTAGCGGGACGTCCTACGAGCAGTACTTC.

This rearrangement joins TRBV27 to TRBJ2-3, with 7 bases aligning to TRBD2. Trimming removed 3 bases from V and 6 bases from J; junction bases left unmatched: 9. The CDR3 spans 15 residues. Looked up from germline, CDR1 is MNHEY and CDR2 is SMNVEV (reference sequence). The CDR3, as DNA: TGTGCCAGCAGTTTTGGACGGGGAGGGACCGATACGCAGTATTTT. Encoded protein: CASSFGRGGTDTQYF.

The chain employs TRBV28 and TRBJ1-1; possibly TRBD1 for D (6 bases). Trimming removed 10 bases from V and 3 bases from J, with 21 bases in between. The V gene's germline CDR1 is MDHEN and CDR2 SYDVKM. The CDR3 extends over 15 amino acids. The CDR3 sequence: CATIGTPQGYTEAFF. As DNA, the CDR3 is TGTGCCACCATTGGGACCCCGCAGGGGTACACTGAAGCTTTCTTT.

J is TRBJ2-5 and V is TRBV7-2; the D gene is possibly TRBD1 (7 bases). V was trimmed by 5 bases and J by 4 bases, leaving 20 bases between them. The CDR3 length is 16 residues. The V gene's germline CDR1 is SGHTA and CDR2 FQGNSA. CDR3 sequence: CASSPILRGVGETQYF. The CDR3 DNA is TGTGCCAGCAGCCCCATCCTCAGGGGGGTGGGAGAGACCCAGTACTTC.

The CDR3 sequence: CASSDKTSNYGYTF. The CDR3 nucleotides read TGCGCCAGCAGTGACAAGACTTCTAACTATGGCTACACCTTC. The gene calls are TRBV5-1 and TRBJ1-2; D is uncertain. The CDR3 consists of 14 residues. The germline V and J ends were trimmed by 5 bases and 0 bases, with 11 bases remaining between them. Germline loops: CDR1 SGHRS, CDR2 YFSETQ. Based on the CDR3 plus reference TRBV5-1 and TRBJ1-2, the full variable domain is KAGVTQTPRYLIKTRGQQVTLSCSPISGHRSVSWYQQTPGQGLQFLFEYFSETQRNKGNFPGRFSGRQFSNSRSEMNVSTLELGDSALYLCASSDKTSNYGYTFGSGTRLTVV.

This clone showed up many times. J is TRBJ2-1 and V is TRBV5-8; 8 bases match TRBD1. Trimming cost V 7 bases and J 1 base; bases outside gene matches: 19. Germline CDR1 SGHTS, CDR2 YDEGEE. CDR3 length: 19 residues. The CDR3 DNA reads TGTGCCAGCGACCTACTTTTGGGACAGGCTCTGGAGTCCTACAATGAGCAGTTCTTC. Translated, it gives CASDLLLGQALESYNEQFF.

V and J are TRBV7-2 and TRBJ1-2, with D perhaps TRBD1 (6 bases). The CDR3 contains 13 residues. Trimming pared 7 bases from V and 8 bases from J, leaving 17 bases between. Germline loops: CDR1 SGHTA, CDR2 FQGNSA. The CDR3 spells CASIIVGGGGYTF. Here the CDR3 DNA reads TGTGCCAGCATCATTGTGGGGGGCGGAGGCTACACCTTC.

The chain is built from TRBV11-2 and TRBJ1-1, with TRBD1 as a possible D gene (5 bases). Trimming stripped 0 bases from V and 2 bases from J, with 16 bases between. The germline CDR1 and CDR2 sequences are SGHAT and FQNNGV. The CDR3 consists of 17 residues. CDR3 residues: CASSLDRGRVTNTEAFF. CDR3 DNA: TGTGCCAGCAGCTTAGATCGGGGGAGGGTGACAAACACTGAAGCTTTCTTT.

This rearrangement joins TRBV6-5 to TRBJ1-5; TRBD1 matches at 7 bases. The V segment lost 6 bases and the J segment 2 bases; nucleotides outside the gene matches: 7. Germline lookup yields CDR1 MNHEY and CDR2 SVGAGI. The CDR3 sequence is 15 residues long. CDR3 in amino acids: CASRQPRGGNQPQHF. In DNA, the CDR3 is TGTGCCAGCAGACAACCCAGGGGGGGCAATCAGCCCCAGCATTTT.

Regarding this clone: One end of the junction is discordant with germline, which a read error may explain. The identical CDR3 is also encoded by other nucleotide sequences in the sample. This rearrangement joins TRBV7-2 to TRBJ2-7, with a weak D call TRBD1 (6 bases). The CDR3 extends over 13 amino acids. Germline V gene lookup returns CDR1 SGHTA and CDR2 FQGNSA. CDR3 loop: CASSPGQIYEQYF. As DNA, the CDR3 is TGTGCTAGCAGCCCCGGACAGATCTACGAGCAGTACTTC.

The V call is TRBV2, the J call TRBJ1-1, with a possible D match to TRBD1 (6 bases). The CDR3 consists of 14 residues. Trimming shortened V by 6 bases and J by 4 bases, and 15 bases separated the two germline ends. Germline CDR1 SNHLY, CDR2 FYNNEI. The CDR3 loop reads CASRRLQGGTEAFF. DNA of the CDR3: TGTGCCAGCAGGAGGTTACAGGGTGGCACTGAAGCTTTCTTT.

The gene calls are TRBV5-8 and TRBJ2-3, with 7 bases lining up with TRBD2. J gave up 6 bases and V 0 bases, and 4 bases lay outside the gene matches. From germline, CDR1 is SGHTS and CDR2 YDEGEE. The CDR3 consists of 14 residues. The CDR3 spells CASSLGAGVDTQYF. CDR3 nucleotides: TGTGCCAGCAGCTTGGGGGCGGGAGTGGATACGCAGTATTTT.

The genes are TRBV5-6 and TRBJ2-5, with 7 bases fitting TRBD2. The J call is doubtful: the DNA matches TRBJ2-7 better. Per germline, CDR1 SGHDT and CDR2 YYEEEE. The CDR3 is 14 residues long. The CDR3 protein is CASSLRAGAREQYF. The CDR3 DNA reads TGTGCCAGCAGCTTGAGGGCGGGAGCGCGCGAGCAGTACTTC.

This clone was counted between two and nine times. This specimen includes other DNA sequences encoding the same CDR3. CDR3 protein: CASSLQGSTEAFF. Written as DNA, the CDR3 is TGTGCCAGCAGCTTACAGGGGAGCACTGAAGCTTTCTTT. The chain has TRBV7-2 and TRBJ1-1; D may be TRBD1 (6 bases). CDR1 SGHTA and CDR2 FQGNSA come from the germline V gene. Between the trimmed V and J ends, which lost 2 bases and 4 bases, there was a span of 8 bases. This CDR3 is 13 amino acids long.

The V and J genes are TRBV5-1 and TRBJ2-2; D gene unclear. The CDR3 runs to 13 residues. The germline gives CDR1 SGHRS, CDR2 YFSETQ. The CDR3 here is CAAGPGNTGELFF. In DNA form, the CDR3 reads TGCGCAGCCGGGCCGGGGAACACCGGGGAGCTGTTTTTT.

This chain joins TRBV2 and TRBJ2-3; D remains ambiguous. There are 16 residues in the CDR3. V was clipped by 10 bases and J by 0 bases, with 20 bases between them. Germline CDR1 reads SNHLY; CDR2 reads FYNNEI. CDR3 nucleotide sequence: TGTGCCACCAAAATTTCGCCGCGAGGTAGCACAGATACGCAGTATTTT. It translates to CATKISPRGSTDTQYF.

This clone was seen a few times. This sequence joins TRBV7-9 and TRBJ1-1; D not resolved. This CDR3 comprises 11 residues. The V gene lost 5 bases and the J gene lost 6 bases, with 7 bases spanning the gap. CDR1 and CDR2 from the germline V gene are SEHNR and FQNEAQ (reference sequence). CDR3 sequence: CASSRTPEAFF. The CDR3 nucleotides are TGTGCCAGCAGCCGGACCCCTGAAGCTTTCTTT.

Comment on this clone: Possible read error: a much larger clone is one base away. The CDR3 does not end in the conserved phenylalanine or tryptophan, so this is likely a read error. The gene calls are TRBV28 and TRBJ1-2, with D perhaps TRBD1 (5 bases). This CDR3 is 14 amino acids long. Trimming removed 3 bases at V and 5 bases at J, with 13 bases between. Germline V gene lookup returns CDR1 MDHEN and CDR2 SYDVKM. The CDR3, as DNA: TGTGCCAGCAGTTTGGGGGACGCCTCGTATGGCTACACCTAC. As protein: CASSLGDASYGYTY.

The V and J genes are TRBV9 and TRBJ2-3, with 12 bases identical to TRBD2. CDR3 size: 15 residues. Per germline, CDR1 SGDLS and CDR2 YYNGEE. V shed 6 bases and J 6 bases; nucleotides not matched to a gene: 8. In DNA, the CDR3 is TGTGCCAGCAACAGACTAGCGGGAGAGAAGGATACGCAGTATTTT. As protein: CASNRLAGEKDTQYF.